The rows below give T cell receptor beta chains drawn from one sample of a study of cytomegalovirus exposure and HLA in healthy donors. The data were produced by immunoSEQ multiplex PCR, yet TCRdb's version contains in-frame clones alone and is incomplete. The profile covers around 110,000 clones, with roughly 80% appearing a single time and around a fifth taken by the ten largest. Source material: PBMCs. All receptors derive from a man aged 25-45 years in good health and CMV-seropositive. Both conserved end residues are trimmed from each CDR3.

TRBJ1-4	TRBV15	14	ATSRERAGSNEKLF
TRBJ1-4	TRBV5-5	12	ASSLGTGYEKLF
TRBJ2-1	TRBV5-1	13	ASSLQTGGRDEQF
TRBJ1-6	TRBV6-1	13	ASSFTGGAMSPLH
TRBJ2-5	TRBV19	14	ASSTRLAGDPETQY
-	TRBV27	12	ASGRDGVYYEQY
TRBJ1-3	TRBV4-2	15	ASSQWTGGPSGNTIY
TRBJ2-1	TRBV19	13	ASSILAATYNEQF
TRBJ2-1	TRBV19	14	ASSIAGTSGSGEQF
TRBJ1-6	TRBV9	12	ASSVRRDNSPLH
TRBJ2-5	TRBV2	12	ASSEGARGETQY
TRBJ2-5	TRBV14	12	ASSQHGGSETQY
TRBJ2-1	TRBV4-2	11	ASSQDGGNEQF
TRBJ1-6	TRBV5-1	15	ASSLEMGDSYNSPLH
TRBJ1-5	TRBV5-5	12	ASSFGTVRQPQH
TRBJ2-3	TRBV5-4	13	ASAGSVTSTDTQY
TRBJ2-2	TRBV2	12	ASSATGDTGELF
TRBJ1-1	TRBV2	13	ASSDPGQANTEAF
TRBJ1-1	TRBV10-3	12	ATTGQGADTEAF
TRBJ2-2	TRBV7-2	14	ASSPSGTVNTGELF
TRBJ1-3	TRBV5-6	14	ASSLGQVPSGNTIY
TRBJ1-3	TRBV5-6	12	ASSMGQGGNTIY
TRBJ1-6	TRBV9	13	ASSVGTGDNSPLH
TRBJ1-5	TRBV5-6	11	ASSLGGLQPQH
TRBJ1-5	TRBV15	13	ATSRVWEGSQPQH
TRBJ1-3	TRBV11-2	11	ASCPTGVDTIY
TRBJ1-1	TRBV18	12	ASSPLSENTEAF
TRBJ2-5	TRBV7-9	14	ASSLWDRGVVETQY
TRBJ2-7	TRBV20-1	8	SAGEGEQY
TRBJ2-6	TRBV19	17	ASSSQREGHPSGANVLT
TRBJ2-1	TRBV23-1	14	ASSQAGVVGNNEQF
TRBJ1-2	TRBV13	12	ASSLREGTYGYT